These 16 T cell receptor beta chains came from one sample sequenced in a study of shared clonotypes between healthy human individuals. Data came from immunoSEQ multiplex PCR; TCRdb stores just in-frame clones and leaves some out. This table has 2 million to 2.5 million clones, about 90% appearing once. The sequencing input was naive CD4+ T cells from PBMCs. This sample's subset: CD45RA+ positively selected. The receptors derive from a man between 18 and 35 years old in good health. Some clones in this sample may be carry-over from other donors' samples.

The J gene is TRBJ2-2, the V gene TRBV6-1, with a tentative D call TRBD1 (6 bases). Germline CDR1 reads MNHNS; CDR2 reads SASEGT. The CDR3 spans 14 residues. V was shortened by 6 bases and J by 5 bases, with 13 bases between the two germline ends. The CDR3 nucleotides are TGTGCCAGCAGAGTACTTAGGGGGACCGGGGAGCTGTTTTTT. Amino acids: CASRVLRGTGELFF.

The genes are TRBV28 and TRBJ2-5; 11 bases are a match to TRBD2. CDR1 and CDR2 (germline): MDHEN, SYDVKM. This CDR3 contains 17 residues. V lost 4 bases and J lost 2; bases outside the gene matches: 9. This CDR3 reads CASSYSGRAPIQETQYF. The DNA for the CDR3 is TGTGCCAGCAGTTATAGCGGGAGGGCTCCTATTCAAGAGACCCAGTACTTC.

This sequence joins TRBV7-7 and TRBJ2-5, with D possibly TRBD2 on 6 matching bases. The CDR3 is 16 residues long. The V gene lost 1 base and the J gene lost 4 bases, with 16 bases spanning the gap. Germline V gene sequence: CDR1 SSHAT, CDR2 FNYEAQ (reference sequence). The CDR3 is CASSLVPGVEGETQYF. CDR3 coding DNA: TGTGCCAGCAGCTTAGTGCCGGGAGTGGAGGGAGAGACCCAGTACTTC.

The gene calls are TRBV18 and TRBJ2-4; D unclear. V dropped 0 bases and J dropped 1 base, with 10 bases sitting between them. This CDR3 is built from 16 residues. In germline, CDR1 is KGHSH, CDR2 LQKENI. This chain's CDR3 is CASSPPGLGAKNIQYF. CDR3 bases: TGTGCCAGCTCACCACCGGGTTTGGGGGCCAAAAACATTCAGTACTTC.

The V call is TRBV28, the J call TRBJ2-5; 12 nucleotides align to TRBD1. The CDR3 covers 16 residues. CDR1 is MDHEN and CDR2 is SYDVKM in the germline V gene. Trimming cost V 2 bases and J 6 bases; bases outside gene matches: 7. CDR3 sequence (DNA): TGTGCCAGCAGTTTAGCGGGACAGGGGGCAGGAAAGACCCAGTACTTC. It encodes CASSLAGQGAGKTQYF. Supplemented by reference TRBV28 and TRBJ2-5, the full variable domain reads DVKVTQSSRYLVKRTGEKVFLECVQDMDHENMFWYRQDPGLGLRLIYFSYDVKMKEKGDIPEGYSVSREKKERFSLILESASTNQTSMYLCASSLAGQGAGKTQYFGPGTRLLVL.

About this clone itself: Other nucleotide sequences from this sample produce the same CDR3. In DNA, the CDR3 is TGTGCCACCAGCAGAGTTCAGAATGAAAAACTGTTTTTT. It yields the protein CATSRVQNEKLFF. The V call is TRBV15, the J call TRBJ1-4; D call uncertain. The CDR3 is made up of 13 amino acids. Germline V gives CDR1 LNHNV, CDR2 YYDKDF (reference sequence). V was pared by 1 base and J by 5 bases, with 5 bases between. Full variable domain (remainder filled in from reference TRBV15 and TRBJ1-4): DAMVIQNPRYQVTQFGKPVTLSCSQTLNHNVMYWYQQKSSQAPKLLFHYYDKDFNNEADTPDNFQSRRPNTSFCFLDIRSPGLGDTAMYLCATSRVQNEKLFFGSGTQLSVL.

The rearrangement joins TRBV2 to TRBJ2-3; 11 nucleotides line up with TRBD2. Trimming removed 5 bases from V and 4 bases from J; junction bases left unmatched: 8. The CDR3 is 16 amino acids. Germline-derived CDR1 and CDR2 are SNHLY and FYNNEI. The CDR3 reads CASSSELAGESDTQYF. The CDR3 coding sequence is TGTGCCAGCAGTTCAGAACTAGCGGGAGAATCAGATACGCAGTATTTT.

The chain uses TRBV4-1 and TRBJ1-1; perhaps TRBD1 as D (6 bases). The CDR3 contains 15 residues. Germline loops: CDR1 MGHRA, CDR2 YSYEKL. The V end was cut by 0 bases, the J end by 4 bases, with 12 bases between. DNA for the CDR3: TGCGCCAGCAGCCAAGAGGGGGGCCCCAGCACTGAAGCTTTCTTT. Translated, it gives CASSQEGGPSTEAFF.

V usage is TRBV28 and J usage is TRBJ1-1, with D possibly being TRBD1 (5 bases). The CDR3 length is 15 residues. The V and J ends lost 5 bases and 0 bases respectively, with 13 bases between them. Germline V lookup: CDR1 MDHEN, CDR2 SYDVKM. The CDR3 sequence is CASSRAGTVNTEAFF. CDR3 DNA sequence: TGTGCCAGCAGTAGAGCCGGGACGGTGAACACTGAAGCTTTCTTT.

V gene TRBV25-1 combines with J gene TRBJ2-5, with D perhaps TRBD2 (5 bases). The CDR3 consists of 16 residues. Germline CDR1 MGHDK, CDR2 SYGVNS. V lost 4 bases and J 2 bases, leaving 17 bases between the germline ends. CDR3 coding DNA: TGTGCCAGCAGTGGGAGACTGGGAGATCTTCAAGAGACCCAGTACTTC. Protein product: CASSGRLGDLQETQYF.

The chain carries TRBV27 and TRBJ2-7; 7 nucleotides line up with TRBD2. Trimming removed 5 bases from V and 2 bases from J; junction bases left unmatched: 9. The germline gives CDR1 MNHEY, CDR2 SMNVEV (reference sequence). The CDR3 contains 15 residues. CDR3 sequence reads: CASSRNSGVPYEQYF. CDR3 sequence (DNA): TGTGCCAGCAGTCGGAACAGCGGGGTCCCCTACGAGCAGTACTTC.

The V call is TRBV5-1, the J call TRBJ2-2, with TRBD2 matching 11 bases. The V segment lost 5 bases and the J segment 3 bases; nucleotides outside the gene matches: 6. The CDR3 is 16 amino acids. Germline CDR1 reads SGHRS; CDR2 reads YFSETQ. The CDR3 DNA is TGCGCCAGCAGTATAGCGGGAGGGCCAGACACCGGGGAGCTGTTTTTT. This translates into CASSIAGGPDTGELFF.

The chain employs TRBV28 and TRBJ1-1; no clear D gene. The CDR3 is made up of 14 amino acids. The ends were cut back, 2 bases at V and 4 bases at J, with 11 bases in the middle. The germline V gene encodes CDR1 MDHEN and CDR2 SYDVKM. The CDR3 DNA sequence: TGTGCCAGCAGTTTACTCGAGGCGGGCACTGAAGCTTTCTTT. It codes for CASSLLEAGTEAFF.

The chain has TRBV5-1 and TRBJ2-3, with TRBD2 matching 11 bases. Germline loops: CDR1 SGHRS, CDR2 YFSETQ. This CDR3 has 16 residues. The V gene end was trimmed by 4 bases and the J gene end by 5 bases; junction bases not matched to a gene: 9. CDR3 bases: TGCGCCAGCAGCGGGACAAGTCTAGCGGGAGGAGATACGCAGTATTTT. Translation gives CASSGTSLAGGDTQYF. Together with reference TRBV5-1 and TRBJ2-3, the CDR3 gives the full variable domain: KAGVTQTPRYLIKTRGQQVTLSCSPISGHRSVSWYQQTPGQGLQFLFEYFSETQRNKGNFPGRFSGRQFSNSRSEMNVSTLELGDSALYLCASSGTSLAGGDTQYFGPGTRLTVL.

J is TRBJ2-1 and V is TRBV6-5, with D perhaps TRBD1 (7 bases). CDR3 length equals 15 residues. Germline loops: CDR1 MNHEY, CDR2 SVGAGI. Trimming cost V 6 bases and J 1 base, with 13 bases left between them. CDR3: CASRVTGTSYNEQFF. The DNA of the CDR3 is TGTGCCAGCAGGGTGACAGGGACTTCCTACAATGAGCAGTTCTTC.

The chain uses TRBV30 and TRBJ1-6, with D maybe TRBD1 (6 bases). From germline, CDR1 is GTSNPN and CDR2 SVGIG (reference sequence). The CDR3 spans 15 residues. V shed 7 bases and J shed 0 bases, with 13 bases lying between them. The CDR3 bases are TGTGCCTTCGGACAGAGTAACTCCTATAATTCACCCCTCCACTTT. It translates to CAFGQSNSYNSPLHF.